Each of the 9 T cell receptor beta chains below was sequenced from the same sample in a study of T cell repertoires in cytomegalovirus infection (dated by TCRdb to about 2019). The run used an Illumina HiSeq 1500. The public reads were quality trimmed at Q25 with fastp and then assembled into clones with MiXCR by TCRdb, keeping productive beta chains. Every distinct CDR3 protein forms one entry, paired with its most common genes and DNA. This sample comprises fewer than 550,000 distinct CDR3 sequences, approximately 32% of them detected only once. In total, the top ten clones hold around 15% of the sample. Material: PBMCs. These receptors were obtained from a human donor in good health (CMV status not recorded). Some clones in this sample may be carry-over from other donors' samples.

This chain joins TRBV7-9 and TRBJ1-2; 7 positions match TRBD1. The CDR3 length is 14 residues. Losses at the gene ends were 5 bases for V and 8 bases for J; bases not matched to a gene: 11. Per the germline V gene, CDR1 is SEHNR and CDR2 is FQNEAQ (reference sequence). In DNA, the CDR3 is TGTGCCAGCAGCCTCGGCGGGACAGCGGAAGGCTACACCTTC. This translates into CASSLGGTAEGYTF.

As to this clonotype: A much larger clone is a single base away; this may be a read error. The CDR3 does not close with the conserved phenylalanine or tryptophan, likely indicating a read error. The J gene is TRBJ1-2, the V gene TRBV14; TRBD1 might be the D (5 bases). Trimming stripped 4 bases from V and 7 bases from J, with 13 bases between. The CDR3 loop spans 13 amino acids. Germline V gene sequence: CDR1 SGHDN, CDR2 FVKESK. CDR3 sequence reads: CASSRPQGLGYTL. For the CDR3, the DNA is TGTGCCAGCAGCCGCCCCCAGGGTCTTGGCTACACCTTA.

The CDR3 nucleotides are TGTGCCAGCAGTGCTGCCTGGGGGGACACCTACGAGCAGTACTTC. It translates to CASSAAWGDTYEQYF. This chain uses TRBV6-2 or TRBV6-3 with TRBJ2-7, with D perhaps given as TRBD1 or TRBD2 (6 bases each). The V gene lost 5 bases and the J gene lost 2 bases, with 16 bases spanning the gap. The germline CDR1 and CDR2 sequences are MNHEY and SVGEGT. The CDR3 has 15 amino acids.

V and J are TRBV6-2 or TRBV6-3 and TRBJ2-1; D gene unclear. The CDR3 length is 14 residues. V was shortened by 2 bases and J by 8 bases, with 13 bases between the two germline ends. Germline V gene data show CDR1 as MNHEY and CDR2 as SVGEGT. CDR3: CASSYQDPADEQFF. As DNA, the CDR3 is TGTGCCAGCAGTTACCAGGACCCCGCGGATGAGCAGTTCTTC.

This clonotype was seen repeatedly, ten times or more. The chain has TRBV12-3 or TRBV12-4 and TRBJ2-5, with 8 bases matching TRBD2. The V segment lost 5 bases and the J segment 1 base; nucleotides outside the gene matches: 9. The CDR3 is 16 residues long. The DNA for the CDR3 is TGTGCCAGCAGTAACGGGGGGGCCGCCTCCCAAGAGACCCAGTACTTC. Translation: CASSNGGAASQETQYF.

The chain has TRBV7-2 and TRBJ2-1; 13 nucleotides match TRBD2. Germline V gene lookup returns CDR1 SGHTA and CDR2 FQGNSA. CDR3 length: 16 residues. The V and J ends lost 5 bases and 6 bases, in that order; junction bases with no gene match: 7. The CDR3 protein is CASSPPGTSGVNEQFF. The CDR3 region has the DNA TGTGCCAGCAGCCCACCCGGGACTAGCGGGGTCAATGAGCAGTTCTTC.

V gene TRBV7-2 combines with J gene TRBJ1-1; TRBD1 is a possible D gene (5 bases). V gave up 1 base and J gave up 1 base, with 13 bases separating them. Per germline, CDR1 SGHTA and CDR2 FQGNSA. There are 16 residues in the CDR3. The CDR3: CASSLENARANTEAFF. For the CDR3, the DNA is TGTGCCAGCAGCTTAGAAAACGCCAGGGCGAACACTGAAGCTTTCTTT.

The genes are TRBV2 and TRBJ1-1; a weak D match, TRBD1 (6 bases). The CDR3 sequence is 12 residues long. Germline V gene lookup returns CDR1 SNHLY and CDR2 FYNNEI. The V and J ends lost 11 bases and 6 bases respectively, with 16 bases between them. The DNA of the CDR3 is TGTGCCGGAGGGGGGGAAGGGGCTGAAGCTTTCTTT. This translates into CAGGGEGAEAFF.

The rearrangement links TRBV19 to TRBJ1-1, with D tentatively TRBD1 (5 bases). The germline CDR1 and CDR2 sequences are LNHDA and SQIVND (reference sequence). The germline V and J ends were trimmed by 6 bases and 2 bases, with 16 bases remaining between them. CDR3 length: 15 residues. CDR3 protein: CASRGTPFFNTEAFF. The CDR3 region has the DNA TGTGCCAGTAGAGGGACCCCCTTCTTTAACACTGAAGCTTTCTTT.